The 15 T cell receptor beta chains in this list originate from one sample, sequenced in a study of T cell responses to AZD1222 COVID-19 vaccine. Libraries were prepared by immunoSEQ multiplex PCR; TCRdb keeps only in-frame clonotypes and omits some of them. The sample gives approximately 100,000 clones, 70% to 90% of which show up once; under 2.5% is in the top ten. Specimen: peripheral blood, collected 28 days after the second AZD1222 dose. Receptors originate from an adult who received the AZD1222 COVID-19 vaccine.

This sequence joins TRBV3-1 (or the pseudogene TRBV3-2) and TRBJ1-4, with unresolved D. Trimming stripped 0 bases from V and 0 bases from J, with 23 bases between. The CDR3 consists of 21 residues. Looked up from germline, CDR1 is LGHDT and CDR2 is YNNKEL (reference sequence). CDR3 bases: TGTGCCAGCAGCCAAGAACGGCCTTACCAGCGTGGGCAAACAACTAATGAAAAACTGTTTTTT. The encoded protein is CASSQERPYQRGQTTNEKLFF.

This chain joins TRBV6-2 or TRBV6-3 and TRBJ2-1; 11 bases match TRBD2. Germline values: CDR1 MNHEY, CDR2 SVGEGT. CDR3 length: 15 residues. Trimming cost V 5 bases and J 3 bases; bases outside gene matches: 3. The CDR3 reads CASSLSGRGYNEQFF. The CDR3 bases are TGTGCCAGCAGTCTTAGCGGGAGGGGCTACAATGAGCAGTTCTTC.

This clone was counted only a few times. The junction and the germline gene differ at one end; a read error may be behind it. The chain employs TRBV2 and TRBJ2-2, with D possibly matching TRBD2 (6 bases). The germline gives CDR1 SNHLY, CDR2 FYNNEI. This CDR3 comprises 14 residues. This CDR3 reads CASKKGRSPGKLFF. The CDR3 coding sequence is TGTGCCAGCAAGAAAGGGAGGAGTCCCGGGAAGCTGTTTTTT.

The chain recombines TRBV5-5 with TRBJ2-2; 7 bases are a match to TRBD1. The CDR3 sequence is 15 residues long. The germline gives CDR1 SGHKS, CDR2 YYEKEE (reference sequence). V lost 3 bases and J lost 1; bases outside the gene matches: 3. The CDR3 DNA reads TGTGCCAGCAGCTACGACAGGGTGAACACCGGGGAGCTGTTTTTT. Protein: CASSYDRVNTGELFF.

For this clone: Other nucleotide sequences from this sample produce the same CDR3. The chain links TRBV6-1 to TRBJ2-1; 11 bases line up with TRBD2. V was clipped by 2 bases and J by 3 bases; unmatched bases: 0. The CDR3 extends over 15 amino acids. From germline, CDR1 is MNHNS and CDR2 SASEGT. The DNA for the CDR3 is TGTGCCAGCAGTGAACTAGCGGGAGGCTACAATGAGCAGTTCTTC. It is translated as CASSELAGGYNEQFF.

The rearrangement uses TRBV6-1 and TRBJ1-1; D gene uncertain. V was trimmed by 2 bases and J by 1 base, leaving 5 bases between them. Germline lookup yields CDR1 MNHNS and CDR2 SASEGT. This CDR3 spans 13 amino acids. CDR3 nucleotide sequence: TGTGCCAGCAGTGAATACAGGAACACTGAAGCTTTCTTT. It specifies CASSEYRNTEAFF.

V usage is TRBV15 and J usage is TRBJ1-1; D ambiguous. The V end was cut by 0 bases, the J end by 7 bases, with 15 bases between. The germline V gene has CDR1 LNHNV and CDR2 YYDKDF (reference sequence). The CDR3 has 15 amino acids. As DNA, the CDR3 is TGTGCCACCAGCAGAGATTTTGCCACGGCCAGTGAAGCTTTCTTT. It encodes CATSRDFATASEAFF. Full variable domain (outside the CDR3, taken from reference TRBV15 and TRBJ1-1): DAMVIQNPRYQVTQFGKPVTLSCSQTLNHNVMYWYQQKSSQAPKLLFHYYDKDFNNEADTPDNFQSRRPNTSFCFLDIRSPGLGDTAMYLCATSRDFATASEAFFGQGTRLTVV.

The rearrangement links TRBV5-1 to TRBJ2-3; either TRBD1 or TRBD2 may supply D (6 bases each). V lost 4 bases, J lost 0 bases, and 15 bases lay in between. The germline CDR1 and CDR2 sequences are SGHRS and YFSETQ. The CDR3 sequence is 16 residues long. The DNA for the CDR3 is TGCGCCAGCAGCGCCTCAGGGGAGGATAGCACAGATACGCAGTATTTT. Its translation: CASSASGEDSTDTQYF.

CDR3 in amino acids: CAISESVRQDDTEAFF. CDR3 DNA sequence: TGTGCCATCAGTGAGTCAGTCAGGCAGGATGACACTGAAGCTTTCTTT. V usage is TRBV10-3 and J usage is TRBJ1-1, with unresolved D. Germline V gene sequence: CDR1 ENHRY, CDR2 SYGVKD. The ends were cut back, 0 bases at V and 3 bases at J, with 14 bases in the middle. This CDR3 contains 16 residues.

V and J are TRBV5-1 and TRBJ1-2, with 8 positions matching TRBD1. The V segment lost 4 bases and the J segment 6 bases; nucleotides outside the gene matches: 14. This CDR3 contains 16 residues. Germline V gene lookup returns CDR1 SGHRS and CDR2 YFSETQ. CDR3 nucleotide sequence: TGCGCCAGCAGCCCAACCTTTCAGGGGGCGCTGGATGGCTACACCTTC. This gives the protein CASSPTFQGALDGYTF.

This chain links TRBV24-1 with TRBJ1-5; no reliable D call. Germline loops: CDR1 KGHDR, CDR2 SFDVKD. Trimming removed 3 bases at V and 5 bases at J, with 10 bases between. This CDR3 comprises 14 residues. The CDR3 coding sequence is TGTGCCACCAGTGATCAAAGGGTGTATCAGCCCCAGCATTTT. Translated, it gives CATSDQRVYQPQHF.

The CDR3 nucleotides are TGTGCCAGCAGATCGCCGGCCCTTGGGACTGAAGCTTTCTTT. Its protein product is CASRSPALGTEAFF. V usage is TRBV28 and J usage is TRBJ1-1; D gene uncertain. V dropped 6 bases and J dropped 5 bases, with 16 bases sitting between them. This CDR3 contains 14 residues. Per germline, CDR1 MDHEN and CDR2 SYDVKM.

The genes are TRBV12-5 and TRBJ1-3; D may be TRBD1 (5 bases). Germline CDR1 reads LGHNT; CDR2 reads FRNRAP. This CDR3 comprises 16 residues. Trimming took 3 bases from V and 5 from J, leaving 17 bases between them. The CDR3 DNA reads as TGTGCTAGTGGTTTTGTCGGGGCTCCGGGCAGAAACACCATATATTTT. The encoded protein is CASGFVGAPGRNTIYF.

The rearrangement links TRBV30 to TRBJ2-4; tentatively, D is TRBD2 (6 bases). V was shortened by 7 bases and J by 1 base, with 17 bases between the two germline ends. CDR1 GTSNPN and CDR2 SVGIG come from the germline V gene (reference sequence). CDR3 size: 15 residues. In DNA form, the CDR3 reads TGTGCCTATGCGGGGTCCAGGGCGGCCAAAAACATTCAGTACTTC. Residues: CAYAGSRAAKNIQYF.

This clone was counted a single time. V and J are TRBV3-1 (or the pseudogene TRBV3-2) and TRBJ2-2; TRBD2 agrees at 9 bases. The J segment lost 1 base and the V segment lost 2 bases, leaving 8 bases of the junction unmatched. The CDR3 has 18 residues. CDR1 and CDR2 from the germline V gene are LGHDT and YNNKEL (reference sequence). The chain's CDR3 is CASSQIPIAGENTGELFF. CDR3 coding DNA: TGTGCCAGCAGCCAAATCCCGATAGCGGGAGAGAACACCGGGGAGCTGTTTTTT.